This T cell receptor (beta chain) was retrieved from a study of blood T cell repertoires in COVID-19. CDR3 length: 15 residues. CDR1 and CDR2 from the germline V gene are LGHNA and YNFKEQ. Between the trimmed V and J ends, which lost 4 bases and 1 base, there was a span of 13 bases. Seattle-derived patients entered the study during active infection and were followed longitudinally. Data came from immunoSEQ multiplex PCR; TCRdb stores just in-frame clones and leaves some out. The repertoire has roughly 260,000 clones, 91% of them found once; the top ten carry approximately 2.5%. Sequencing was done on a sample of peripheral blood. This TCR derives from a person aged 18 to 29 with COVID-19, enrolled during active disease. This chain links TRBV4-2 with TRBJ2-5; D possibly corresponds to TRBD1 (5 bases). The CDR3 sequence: CASSPGMTSQETQYF. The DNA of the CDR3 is TGTGCCAGCAGCCCAGGGATGACCAGCCAAGAGACCCAGTACTTC.